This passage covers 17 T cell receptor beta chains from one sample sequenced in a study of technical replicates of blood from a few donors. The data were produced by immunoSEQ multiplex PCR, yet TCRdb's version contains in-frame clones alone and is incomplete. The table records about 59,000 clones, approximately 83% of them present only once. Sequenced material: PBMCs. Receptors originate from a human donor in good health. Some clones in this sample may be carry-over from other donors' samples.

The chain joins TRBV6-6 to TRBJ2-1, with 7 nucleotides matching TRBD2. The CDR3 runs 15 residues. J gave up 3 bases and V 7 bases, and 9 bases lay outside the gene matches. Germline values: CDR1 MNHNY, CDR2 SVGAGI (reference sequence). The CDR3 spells CASIPDQRGYNEQFF. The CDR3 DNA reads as TGTGCCAGCATCCCGGACCAGCGGGGCTACAATGAGCAGTTCTTC.

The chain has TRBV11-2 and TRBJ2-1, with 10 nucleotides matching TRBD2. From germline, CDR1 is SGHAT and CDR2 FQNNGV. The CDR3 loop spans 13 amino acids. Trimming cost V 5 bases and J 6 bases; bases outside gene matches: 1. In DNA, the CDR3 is TGTGCCAGCAGCCTAGCGGGAGCCAATGAGCAGTTCTTC. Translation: CASSLAGANEQFF.

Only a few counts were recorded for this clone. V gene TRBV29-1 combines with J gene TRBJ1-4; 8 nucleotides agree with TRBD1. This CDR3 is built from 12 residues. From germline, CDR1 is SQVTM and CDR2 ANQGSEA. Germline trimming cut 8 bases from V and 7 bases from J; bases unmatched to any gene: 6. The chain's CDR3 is CSITGTGEKLFF. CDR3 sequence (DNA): TGCAGCATAACCGGGACAGGTGAAAAACTGTTTTTT.

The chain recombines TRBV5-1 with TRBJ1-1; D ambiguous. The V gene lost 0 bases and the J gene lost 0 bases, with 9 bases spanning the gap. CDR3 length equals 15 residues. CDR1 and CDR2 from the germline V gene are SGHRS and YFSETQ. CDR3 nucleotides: TGCGCCAGCAGCTTGGAGGCGGCCCTGAACACTGAAGCTTTCTTT. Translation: CASSLEAALNTEAFF.

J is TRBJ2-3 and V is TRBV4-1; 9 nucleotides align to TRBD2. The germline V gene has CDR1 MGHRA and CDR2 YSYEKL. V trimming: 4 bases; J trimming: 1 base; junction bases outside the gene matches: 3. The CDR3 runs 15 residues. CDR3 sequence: CASSPAGGRTDTQYF. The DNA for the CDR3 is TGCGCCAGCAGCCCAGCGGGGGGACGCACAGATACGCAGTATTTT.

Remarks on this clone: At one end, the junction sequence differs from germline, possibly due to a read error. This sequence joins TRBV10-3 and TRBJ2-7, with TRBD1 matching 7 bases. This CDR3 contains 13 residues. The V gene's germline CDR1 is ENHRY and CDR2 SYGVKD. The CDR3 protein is CATSWDSSYEQYF. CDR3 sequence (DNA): TGTGCCACCAGTTGGGACAGTTCCTACGAGCAGTACTTC.

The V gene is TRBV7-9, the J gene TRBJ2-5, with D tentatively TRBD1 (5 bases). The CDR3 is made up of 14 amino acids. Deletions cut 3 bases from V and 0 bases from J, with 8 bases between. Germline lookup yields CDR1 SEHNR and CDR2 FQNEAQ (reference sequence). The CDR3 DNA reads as TGTGCCAGCAGCTTTGCCAGGGACCAAGAGACCCAGTACTTC. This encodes CASSFARDQETQYF.

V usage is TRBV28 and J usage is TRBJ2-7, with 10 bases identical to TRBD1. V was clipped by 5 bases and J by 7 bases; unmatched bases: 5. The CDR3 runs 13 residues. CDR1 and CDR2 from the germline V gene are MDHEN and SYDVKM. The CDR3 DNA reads TGTGCCAGCAGTATGGGACAGGGGCGAGAGCAGTACTTC. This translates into CASSMGQGREQYF.

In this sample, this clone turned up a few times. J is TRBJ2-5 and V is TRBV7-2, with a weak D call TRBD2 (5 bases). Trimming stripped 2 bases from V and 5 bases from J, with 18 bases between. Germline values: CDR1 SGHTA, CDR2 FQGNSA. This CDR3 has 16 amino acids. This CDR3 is CASSLTISARGETQYF. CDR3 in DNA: TGTGCCAGCAGCTTAACGATCTCTGCCAGAGGGGAGACCCAGTACTTC.

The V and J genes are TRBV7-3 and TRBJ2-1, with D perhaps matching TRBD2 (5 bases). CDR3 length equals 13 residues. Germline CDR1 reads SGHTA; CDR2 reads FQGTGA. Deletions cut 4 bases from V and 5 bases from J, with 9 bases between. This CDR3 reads CASSSTTNNEQFF. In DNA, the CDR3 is TGTGCCAGCAGCTCGACTACGAACAATGAGCAGTTCTTC.

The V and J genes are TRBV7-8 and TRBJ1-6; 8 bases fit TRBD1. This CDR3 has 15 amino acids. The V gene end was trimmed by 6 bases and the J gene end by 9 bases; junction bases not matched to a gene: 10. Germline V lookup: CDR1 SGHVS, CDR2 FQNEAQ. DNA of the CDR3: TGTGCCAGCAGTCTAGCCCCACAGGGGGGTTCACCCCTCCACTTT. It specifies CASSLAPQGGSPLHF.

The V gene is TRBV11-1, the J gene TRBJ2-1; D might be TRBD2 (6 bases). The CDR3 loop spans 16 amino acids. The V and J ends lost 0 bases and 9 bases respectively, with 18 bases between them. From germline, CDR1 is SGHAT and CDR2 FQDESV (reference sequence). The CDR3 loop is CASSLAGTLFGSEQFF. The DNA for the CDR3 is TGTGCCAGCAGCTTAGCCGGGACTCTGTTCGGGAGTGAGCAGTTCTTC.

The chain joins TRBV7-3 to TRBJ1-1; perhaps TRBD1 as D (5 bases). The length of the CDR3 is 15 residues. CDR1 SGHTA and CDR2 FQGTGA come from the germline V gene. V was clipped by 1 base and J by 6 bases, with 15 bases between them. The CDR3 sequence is CASSLMPVRVPEAFF. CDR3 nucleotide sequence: TGTGCCAGCAGCTTAATGCCAGTCAGGGTGCCTGAAGCTTTCTTT.

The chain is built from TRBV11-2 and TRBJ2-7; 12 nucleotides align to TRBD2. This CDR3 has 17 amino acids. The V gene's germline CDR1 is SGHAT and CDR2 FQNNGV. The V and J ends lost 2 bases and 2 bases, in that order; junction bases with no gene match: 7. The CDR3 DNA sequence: TGTGCCAGCAGCTTACTAGCGGGGGGGTCCCTCCCCTACGAGCAGTACTTC. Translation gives CASSLLAGGSLPYEQYF.

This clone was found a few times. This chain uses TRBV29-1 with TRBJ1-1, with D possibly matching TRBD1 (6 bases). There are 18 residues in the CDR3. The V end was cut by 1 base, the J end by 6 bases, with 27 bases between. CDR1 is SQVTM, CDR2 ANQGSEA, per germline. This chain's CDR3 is CSVEGVMVGAVSRSEAFF. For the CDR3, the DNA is TGCAGCGTTGAAGGAGTAATGGTGGGGGCGGTCAGTCGGTCTGAAGCTTTCTTT.

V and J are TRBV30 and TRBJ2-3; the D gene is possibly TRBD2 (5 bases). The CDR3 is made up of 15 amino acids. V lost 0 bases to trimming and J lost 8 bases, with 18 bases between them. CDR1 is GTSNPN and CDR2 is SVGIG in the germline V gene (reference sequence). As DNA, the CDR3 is TGTGCCTGGAGTGTACCGTGGCCGGGAAGGGCTACGCAGTATTTT. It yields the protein CAWSVPWPGRATQYF.

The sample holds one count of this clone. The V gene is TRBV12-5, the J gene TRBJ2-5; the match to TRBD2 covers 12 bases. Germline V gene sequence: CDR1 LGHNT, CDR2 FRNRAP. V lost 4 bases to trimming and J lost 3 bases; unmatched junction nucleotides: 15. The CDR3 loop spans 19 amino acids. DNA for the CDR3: TGTGCTAGTGGTTCAAGACTAGCGGGGGCCCCTAAAATAAAAGAGACCCAGTACTTC. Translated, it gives CASGSRLAGAPKIKETQYF.